These 19 T cell receptor beta chains share one sample of origin, sequenced in a study of shared clonotypes between healthy human individuals. Naive CD8 cells lacked CD45RO and underwent positive selection for CCR7, leaving out terminally differentiated effector memory CD45RA+ cells. Data came from immunoSEQ multiplex PCR; TCRdb stores just in-frame clones and leaves some out. The sample includes about 2.1 million clones, around 93% seen only once; the top ten take 1.5% to 2%. The sequencing sample was made of naive CD8+ T cells from PBMCs. Every receptor here comes from a man aged 18 to 30 in good health. Some clones in this sample may be carry-over from other donors' samples.

CDR3 in amino acids: CASSASGSNTDTQYF. The CDR3 coding sequence is TGTGCCAGCAGCGCGAGCGGGAGTAACACAGATACGCAGTATTTT. V and J are TRBV9 and TRBJ2-3; 8 nucleotides agree with TRBD2. CDR3 length: 15 amino acids. The germline CDR1 and CDR2 sequences are SGDLS and YYNGEE. V lost 3 bases and J lost 2; bases outside the gene matches: 5.

The V gene is TRBV13, the J gene TRBJ2-7, with TRBD2 identical over 15 bases. CDR1 PRHDT and CDR2 FYEKMQ come from the germline V gene (reference sequence). The junction had 7 bases not matched to a gene; V was cut back by 1 base and J by 6 bases. The CDR3 has 17 residues. The CDR3 reads CASSLVGTSGRFGEQYF. The CDR3 coding sequence is TGTGCCAGCAGCTTAGTCGGGACTAGCGGGAGGTTCGGCGAGCAGTACTTC.

The V gene is TRBV6-6, the J gene TRBJ2-7, with a tentative D call TRBD2 (5 bases). In germline, CDR1 is MNHNY, CDR2 SVGAGI (reference sequence). The CDR3 has 15 residues. V was cut by 2 bases and J by 3 bases, with 14 bases left in between. The DNA for the CDR3 is TGTGCCAGCAGTTACGAGCCTAGCAGGAACTACGAGCAGTACTTC. Its protein product is CASSYEPSRNYEQYF.

The chain links TRBV6-1 to TRBJ1-2; D gene uncertain. Trimming took off 0 bases at V and 5 bases at J, with 22 bases between the two ends. Germline V gives CDR1 MNHNS, CDR2 SASEGT. The CDR3 runs 18 residues. In nucleotides, the CDR3 is TGTGCCAGCAGTGAAGCGCTTCTGGGCAGCCGTGTACCGTATGGCTACACCTTC. It yields the protein CASSEALLGSRVPYGYTF.

The chain joins TRBV4-1 to TRBJ1-1, with D possibly matching TRBD1 (5 bases). The V and J ends lost 0 bases and 1 base respectively, with 30 bases between them. The CDR3 extends over 22 amino acids. Germline V gene sequence: CDR1 MGHRA, CDR2 YSYEKL. The DNA of the CDR3 is TGCGCCAGCAGCCAAGATCGGCACCGGCTTGGCCACCCCGGGGCGCCGAACACTGAAGCTTTCTTT. This sequence encodes CASSQDRHRLGHPGAPNTEAFF.

The chain joins TRBV7-8 to TRBJ1-2; TRBD1 aligns across 7 bases. There are 14 residues in the CDR3. From germline, CDR1 is SGHVS and CDR2 FQNEAQ. After removal of 3 bases from V and 6 bases from J, the junction contained 7 bases not matched to a gene. CDR3 protein: CASSFDQGVDGYTF. The CDR3 DNA is TGTGCCAGCAGCTTCGACCAGGGGGTAGATGGCTACACCTTC.

This sequence joins TRBV4-1 and TRBJ2-7; unclear D gene. Trimming removed 0 bases at V and 0 bases at J, with 15 bases between. CDR3 length: 17 residues. Germline CDR1 and CDR2: MGHRA and YSYEKL. In DNA form, the CDR3 reads TGCGCCAGCAGCCAAGATCAGCGACACCAGTCCTCCTACGAGCAGTACTTC. It specifies CASSQDQRHQSSYEQYF.

The chain recombines TRBV19 with TRBJ1-1, with D uncertain. V lost 1 base, J lost 5 bases, and 11 bases lay in between. The V gene's germline CDR1 is LNHDA and CDR2 SQIVND (reference sequence). The CDR3 has 14 amino acids. In nucleotides, the CDR3 is TGTGCCAGTAGTATAGTGGAATTCGGGACTGAAGCTTTCTTT. The encoded protein is CASSIVEFGTEAFF. The entire variable domain, with the rest obtained from reference TRBV19 and TRBJ1-1, is as follows: DGGITQSPKYLFRKEGQNVTLSCEQNLNHDAMYWYRQDPGQGLRLIYYSQIVNDFQKGDIAEGYSVSREKKESFPLTVTSAQKNPTAFYLCASSIVEFGTEAFFGQGTRLTVV.

The DNA of the CDR3 is TGTGCCAGCAGTACCCGGGAGACTAGCGCCTCCTACAATGAGCAGTTCTTC. Encoded protein: CASSTRETSASYNEQFF. J is TRBJ2-1 and V is TRBV27; 8 bases agree with TRBD2. J lost 0 bases, V lost 5 bases, and 9 bases had no gene match. Germline CDR1 and CDR2: MNHEY and SMNVEV (reference sequence). This CDR3 has 17 amino acids.

The V call is TRBV27, the J call TRBJ1-5; 9 bases fit TRBD1. Unmatched junction bases numbered 15, after V lost 6 bases and J lost 9 bases. In germline, CDR1 is MNHEY, CDR2 SMNVEV (reference sequence). The CDR3 is made up of 16 amino acids. As DNA, the CDR3 is TGTGCCAGCAGCCCTCCTAGGGGACAGGGCCTCGGGCCCCAGCATTTT. Protein product: CASSPPRGQGLGPQHF.

V gene TRBV4-2 combines with J gene TRBJ2-1, with 9 bases fitting TRBD2. The CDR3 covers 16 residues. Germline V gene data show CDR1 as LGHNA and CDR2 as YNFKEQ. The V and J ends lost 0 bases and 4 bases, in that order; junction bases with no gene match: 4. CDR3 in amino acids: CASSQDGLAGYNEQFF. In nucleotides, the CDR3 is TGTGCCAGCAGCCAAGATGGGCTAGCGGGGTACAATGAGCAGTTCTTC.

V is TRBV29-1 and J is TRBJ2-2, with TRBD1 matching 8 bases. CDR1 is SQVTM, CDR2 ANQGSEA, per germline. V lost 5 bases to trimming and J lost 0 bases; unmatched junction nucleotides: 8. The CDR3 loop spans 16 amino acids. The CDR3 nucleotides read TGCAGCGTTAACGTTCCGGGACAGGCGAACACCGGGGAGCTGTTTTTT. Encoded protein: CSVNVPGQANTGELFF.

V gene TRBV14 combines with J gene TRBJ2-7, with D tentatively TRBD2 (6 bases). The V and J ends lost 4 bases and 3 bases respectively, with 13 bases between them. The CDR3 is made up of 14 amino acids. Germline CDR1 is SGHDN and CDR2 is FVKESK. The CDR3 reads CASSLRDLHYEQYF. DNA for the CDR3: TGTGCCAGCAGCCTGCGGGATCTCCACTACGAGCAGTACTTC. The full variable domain, its missing parts supplied by reference TRBV14 and TRBJ2-7, is EAGVTQFPSHSVIEKGQTVTLRCDPISGHDNLYWYRRVMGKEIKFLLHFVKESKQDESGMPNNRFLAERTGGTYSTLKVQPAELEDSGVYFCASSLRDLHYEQYFGPGTRLTVT.

This chain joins TRBV9 and TRBJ1-1; D gene ambiguous. CDR3 length equals 13 residues. Trimming removed 0 bases at V and 6 bases at J, with 9 bases between. Germline assignment: CDR1 SGDLS and CDR2 YYNGEE. CDR3 in amino acids: CASSVVSFPEAFF. In DNA, the CDR3 is TGTGCCAGCAGCGTAGTGTCGTTCCCTGAAGCTTTCTTT.

The chain couples TRBV7-6 to TRBJ2-2; 7 bases match TRBD2. Germline-derived CDR1 and CDR2 are SGHVS and FNYEAQ. With V trimmed by 5 bases and J by 7 bases, 13 bases remained unmatched. The CDR3 loop spans 16 amino acids. The CDR3 nucleotides read TGTGCCAGCAGCCGAAAGGGGCGGGAGACCCACGGGGAGCTGTTTTTT. This codes for CASSRKGRETHGELFF.

This rearrangement joins TRBV5-1 to TRBJ2-7; TRBD2 agrees at 12 bases. The V segment lost 5 bases and the J segment 7 bases; nucleotides outside the gene matches: 4. CDR1 is SGHRS, CDR2 YFSETQ, per germline. The CDR3 is 13 amino acids. CDR3 region: CASRLAGGLEQYF. The CDR3 DNA follows: TGCGCCAGCAGACTAGCGGGGGGCCTGGAGCAGTACTTC.

A word on this clone: Other DNA sequences from this sample encode an identical CDR3 as well. V is TRBV30 and J is TRBJ1-1; D not certain. V was cut by 0 bases and J by 1 base, with 6 bases left in between. CDR3 size: 13 residues. The V gene's germline CDR1 is GTSNPN and CDR2 SVGIG (reference sequence). CDR3: CAWSVAGNTEAFF. The CDR3 DNA follows: TGTGCCTGGAGTGTAGCAGGGAACACTGAAGCTTTCTTT.

The genes are TRBV30 and TRBJ1-3; D remains ambiguous. The CDR3 runs to 14 residues. Germline assignment: CDR1 GTSNPN and CDR2 SVGIG (reference sequence). V shed 2 bases and J shed 3 bases, with 11 bases lying between them. CDR3 sequence (DNA): TGTGCCTGGAGTAAACCCCGTAGTGGAAACACCATATATTTT. Its protein product is CAWSKPRSGNTIYF.

The chain couples TRBV7-2 to TRBJ2-2; D unclear. V gave up 3 bases and J gave up 8 bases, with 13 bases separating them. CDR1 is SGHTA and CDR2 is FQGNSA in the germline V gene. This CDR3 spans 14 amino acids. The CDR3 nucleotides are TGTGCCAGCAGCTTTCGGACCGTCAGGGGGGAGCTGTTTTTT. Translated: CASSFRTVRGELFF.